The 10 T cell receptor beta chains below come from one sample, sequenced in a study of blood T cell repertoires in COVID-19. Assay used: immunoSEQ multiplex PCR; TCRdb lists only in-frame clones, some missing. The sample lists some 200,000 clones, more than 65% occurring once. Specimen: peripheral blood. The receptor source for this set is a man aged 45-65 years with active or convalescent COVID-19.

Turning to this clone: One junction end disagrees with the germline gene, perhaps due to a read error. The rearrangement links TRBV7-3 to TRBJ2-5; 7 bases agree with TRBD2. Germline CDR1 is SGHTA and CDR2 is FQGTGA. The length of the CDR3 is 16 residues. Written as DNA, the CDR3 is TGTGCCAGCCGCTTTTGGGAGGGGAAGCCCCACGAGACCCAGTACTTC. Protein: CASRFWEGKPHETQYF. Based on the CDR3 plus reference TRBV7-3 and TRBJ2-5, the full variable domain is GAGVSQTPSNKVTEKGKYVELRCDPISGHTALYWYRQSLGQGPEFLIYFQGTGAADDSGLPNDRFFAVRPEGSVSTLKIQRTERGDSAVYLCASRFWEGKPHETQYFGPGTRLLVL.

The table lists this clone with a few counts. This rearrangement joins TRBV4-1 to TRBJ2-6; 8 bases are a match to TRBD2. Germline V CDR1 and CDR2: MGHRA, YSYEKL. CDR3 length: 18 amino acids. The V and J ends lost 5 bases and 0 bases, in that order; junction bases with no gene match: 9. CDR3 DNA sequence: TGCGCCAGCAGCTTCCAGTTAGCGGGGTCCTCTGGGGCCAACGTCCTGACTTTC. It specifies CASSFQLAGSSGANVLTF.

The chain is built from TRBV3-1 (or the pseudogene TRBV3-2) and TRBJ2-1; D is unclear. The V end lost 2 bases, the J end lost 7 bases, and 15 bases lay between the germline ends. This CDR3 region has 15 residues. Per the germline V gene, CDR1 is LGHDT and CDR2 is YNNKEL (reference sequence). DNA of the CDR3: TGTGCCAGCAGCCAAAGCGTCTATCTAGGAAATGAGCAGTTCTTC. Amino acids: CASSQSVYLGNEQFF.

The chain recombines TRBV6-2 or TRBV6-3 with TRBJ1-6, with TRBD1 matching 7 bases. The CDR3 runs to 15 residues. Trimming cost V 6 bases and J 6 bases; bases outside gene matches: 8. Per the germline V gene, CDR1 is MNHEY and CDR2 is SVGEGT. CDR3 residues: CASSKTGAGNSPLHF. The CDR3 DNA sequence: TGTGCCAGCAGCAAAACAGGGGCCGGTAATTCACCCCTCCACTTT.

This chain links TRBV2 with TRBJ1-4; 9 bases are shared with TRBD1. From germline, CDR1 is SNHLY and CDR2 FYNNEI. Trimming cost V 0 bases and J 7 bases; bases outside gene matches: 6. CDR3 size: 16 residues. CDR3 coding DNA: TGTGCCAGCAGTGAAGCGCTAGGGACAGGGAGTGAAAAACTGTTTTTT. It specifies CASSEALGTGSEKLFF. Full variable domain (outside the CDR3, taken from reference TRBV2 and TRBJ1-4): EPEVTQTPSHQVTQMGQEVILRCVPISNHLYFYWYRQILGQKVEFLVSFYNNEISEKSEIFDDQFSVERPDGSNFTLKIRSTKLEDSAMYFCASSEALGTGSEKLFFGSGTQLSVL.

The chain links TRBV5-4 to TRBJ2-5; 8 nucleotides line up with TRBD2. Germline values: CDR1 SGHNT, CDR2 YYREEE (reference sequence). The CDR3 runs to 14 residues. Trimming cost V 3 bases and J 0 bases; bases outside gene matches: 1. The CDR3 is CASSWRGDQETQYF. CDR3 in DNA: TGTGCCAGCAGCTGGCGGGGGGACCAAGAGACCCAGTACTTC.

The chain joins TRBV19 to TRBJ2-4; D remains ambiguous. V lost 1 base to trimming and J lost 0 bases, with 4 bases between them. Germline loops: CDR1 LNHDA, CDR2 SQIVND (reference sequence). The CDR3 extends over 14 amino acids. CDR3 bases: TGTGCCAGTAGTATAGGGCAAGCCAAAAACATTCAGTACTTC. Its protein is CASSIGQAKNIQYF.

This chain connects TRBV11-2 to TRBJ2-1; 8 nucleotides match TRBD1. Germline loops: CDR1 SGHAT, CDR2 FQNNGV. The junction had 7 bases not matched to a gene; V was cut back by 2 bases and J by 7 bases. This CDR3 is built from 15 residues. Written as DNA, the CDR3 is TGTGCCAGCAGCTTAAGCACAGGGGGTTGGAATGAGCAGTTCTTC. As protein: CASSLSTGGWNEQFF.

This clone was counted only a few times. This rearrangement joins TRBV9 to TRBJ2-3; D is unclear. CDR1 SGDLS and CDR2 YYNGEE come from the germline V gene. CDR3 length: 14 amino acids. V shed 2 bases and J shed 6 bases, with 13 bases lying between them. Written as DNA, the CDR3 is TGTGCCAGCAGCGTTTGGCGGAACCCCGATACGCAGTATTTT. Protein sequence: CASSVWRNPDTQYF.

V is TRBV10-3 and J is TRBJ2-3; TRBD2 matches 11 bases. V lost 10 bases and J lost 2; bases outside the gene matches: 5. The CDR3 extends over 14 amino acids. The V gene's germline CDR1 is ENHRY and CDR2 SYGVKD. As DNA, the CDR3 is TGTGCCACAGGGACTAGCGGCGACACAGATACGCAGTATTTT. Residues: CATGTSGDTDTQYF.